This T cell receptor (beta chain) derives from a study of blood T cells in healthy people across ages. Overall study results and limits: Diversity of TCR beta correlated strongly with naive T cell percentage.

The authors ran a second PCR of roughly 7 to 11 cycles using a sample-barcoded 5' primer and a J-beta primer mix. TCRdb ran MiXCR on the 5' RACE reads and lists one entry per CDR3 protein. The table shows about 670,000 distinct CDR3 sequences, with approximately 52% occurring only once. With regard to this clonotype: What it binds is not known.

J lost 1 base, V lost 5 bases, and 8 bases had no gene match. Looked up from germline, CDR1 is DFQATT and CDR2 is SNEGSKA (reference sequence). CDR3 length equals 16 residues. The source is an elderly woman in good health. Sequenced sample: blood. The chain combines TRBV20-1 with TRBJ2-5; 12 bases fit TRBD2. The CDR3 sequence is CSAETSGGEVQETQYF. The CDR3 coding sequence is TGCAGTGCTGAGACTAGCGGGGGCGAAGTCCAAGAGACCCAGTACTTC.